Listed below are T cell receptor beta chains from one sample, sequenced in a study of persistence of HIV-infected CD4 T cells. TCRdb's table, derived via immunoSEQ multiplex PCR, lists solely in-frame clones and lacks some. The repertoire holds tens of thousands of clones, with 78% as singletons. The antigens for these receptors are not known. The sequencing here drew on CD4+ T cells sorted from PBMCs after roughly 18-hour stimulation, taken from a patient who received antiretroviral therapy. Receptors originate from an adult woman with HIV who was CMV-seropositive. CDR3s include the opening cysteine and the closing phenylalanine or tryptophan. Fields, in order: CDR3 DNA, CDR3 protein, D gene, clone size, V gene, J gene. D genes are given only for firm matches. Size tells how often a clone was seen (once, few, many) or the class of an expanded clone, and some rows leave it out.

TGTGCCAGCAGCGTAGGAGGATTGAATGAGCAGTTCTTC	CASSVGGLNEQFF	-	-	TRBV9	TRBJ2-1
TGTGCCAGCAGCCCCGTAAGGGGTGAGGAGAAGACCCAGTACTTC	CASSPVRGEEKTQYF	-	-	TRBV6-2/TRBV6-3	TRBJ2-5
TGCGCCAGCAGCTTGGCGACCATAACAGGGAGTGAAGCTTTCTTT	CASSLATITGSEAFF	-	-	TRBV5-1	TRBJ1-1
TGTGCCAGCAATAAAGTCGCTGGAGCGGGGCAACAGTTCTTC	CASNKVAGAGQQFF	TRBD2	-	TRBV6-4	TRBJ2-1
TGTGCCAGCAGTGACCTACTTGGGGGCGCGAACACCGGGGAGCTGTTTTTT	CASSDLLGGANTGELFF	-	few	TRBV6-4	TRBJ2-2
TGCGCCAGCAGCTTGGCGGCTACAACAGATACGCAGTATTTT	CASSLAATTDTQYF	-	-	TRBV5-1	TRBJ2-3
TGTGCCAGCAGGACCGACAGGGGAGGAGAGACCCAGTACTTC	CASRTDRGGETQYF	TRBD1	-	TRBV6-5	TRBJ2-5
TGTGCCAGCAGACTAGCGTTGGAGGAGCAGTTCTTC	CASRLALEEQFF	TRBD2	once	TRBV2	TRBJ2-1
TGTGCCAGCAGCCCCGGACAGGGGGTTGAGGGCTACACCTTC	CASSPGQGVEGYTF	TRBD1	few	TRBV5-5	TRBJ1-2
TGTGCCAGTAGTATCATGGTGGGTGAAAAACTGTTTTTT	CASSIMVGEKLFF	-	few	TRBV19	TRBJ1-4
TGTGCCAGCAGCTACCTCAGGGGCGGCTATGGCTACACCTTC	CASSYLRGGYGYTF	-	-	TRBV5-6	TRBJ1-2
TGTGCCTGGAGACCTCCCTCTCGGACTCCCCCTACCTTC	CAWRPPSRTPPTF	-	-	TRBV30	TRBJ1-2
TGTGCCAGCAGATCCAGTCGGCAAGAGACCCAGTACTTC	CASRSSRQETQYF	-	-	TRBV12-3/TRBV12-4	TRBJ2-5
TGCGCCAGCAGCTTGGAGGTCACTGGAAACACCATATATTTT	CASSLEVTGNTIYF	-	-	TRBV5-1	TRBJ1-3
TGTGCCAGCGTAGGGGGGCCCGGGGAGCTGTTTTTT	CASVGGPGELFF	-	-	TRBV6-5	TRBJ2-2
TGTGCCAGTAGCCCCTACGCAGGCCGTCAGAACACTGAAGCTTTCTTT	CASSPYAGRQNTEAFF	-	-	TRBV19	TRBJ1-1
TGTGCCAGTAGTATAGGAGGGGCGGGGGATCAGCCCCAGCATTTT	CASSIGGAGDQPQHF	-	-	TRBV19	TRBJ1-5
TGCGCCAGCAAGGGGACAGGGCCCAATCAGCCCCAGCATTTT	CASKGTGPNQPQHF	TRBD1	once	TRBV5-1	TRBJ1-5
TGTGCCAGCAGCTTGGGGCAGGGGAAGACAGATACGCAGTATTTT	CASSLGQGKTDTQYF	-	-	TRBV7-9	TRBJ2-3
TGTGCCAGCAGCACCTTTCTCGGGACAGGGGGTAACACCATATATTTT	CASSTFLGTGGNTIYF	TRBD1	-	TRBV7-9	TRBJ1-3
TGTGCCAGCAGCCAAGATGTGGGAGGGGGGCACACAGATACGCAGTATTTT	CASSQDVGGGHTDTQYF	-	once	TRBV3-1/TRBV3-2	TRBJ2-3
TGTGCCAGCAGCTTAGCGGTGCCACCCGAAGCTTTCTTT	CASSLAVPPEAFF	-	-	TRBV7-9	TRBJ1-1
TGTGCCAGCCGCCCAGGGCGGTCAGGGTTCACCGGGGAGCTGTTTTTT	CASRPGRSGFTGELFF	-	-	TRBV2	TRBJ2-2
TGTGCCAGCAGAGCCGGGAATAAAGAGACCCAGTACTTC	CASRAGNKETQYF	-	-	TRBV5-4	TRBJ2-5
TGTGCCACCAGTGACCCAACCGGGACAGGGGTTGACACCATATATTTT	CATSDPTGTGVDTIYF	TRBD1	-	TRBV24-1	TRBJ1-3
TGTGCCAGCAGTGAAGGACTAGCTTCAGATACGCAGTATTTT	CASSEGLASDTQYF	TRBD2	-	TRBV2	TRBJ2-3
TGTGCCTGGAGTCGACAGTCCTACACTGAAGCTTTCTTT	CAWSRQSYTEAFF	-	-	TRBV30	TRBJ1-1
TGCGCCAGCAGCGCGCAGGCTTGGGGCAGAAACTATGGCTACACCTTC	CASSAQAWGRNYGYTF	-	once	TRBV5-1	TRBJ1-2
TGTGCCAGCAGCCAAGATGGGAGACAGGGGGAGACCCAGTACTTC	CASSQDGRQGETQYF	TRBD1	-	TRBV3-1/TRBV3-2	TRBJ2-5
TGTGCCAGCAGTGAAGATGGGACAGGGGTTTGGAACACTGAAGCTTTCTTT	CASSEDGTGVWNTEAFF	TRBD1	-	TRBV6-1	TRBJ1-1
TGCGCCAGCAGCTTGTTGGGGGGCAACTACAATGAGCAGTTCTTC	CASSLLGGNYNEQFF	-	-	TRBV5-1	TRBJ2-1
TGTGCCAGCAGCCGGACGACTAGCGGGGGGACCGGGGAGCTGTTTTTT	CASSRTTSGGTGELFF	TRBD2	-	TRBV7-7	TRBJ2-2
TGCGCCAGCAGCTTGGCCTCGGGGAGCGGGGAGCTGTTTTTT	CASSLASGSGELFF	-	-	TRBV5-1	TRBJ2-2
TGCGCCAGCAGTGCTAGGACTAACACTGAAGCTTTCTTT	CASSARTNTEAFF	-	few	TRBV10-1	TRBJ1-1
TGTGCCAGCAGCTTAACGACTAGCGGGGGGCAAGAGACCCAGTACTTC	CASSLTTSGGQETQYF	TRBD2	-	TRBV7-3	TRBJ2-5
TGTGCCAGCAACAACGACAGGGGGTTCAAAAATCAGCCCCAGCATTTT	CASNNDRGFKNQPQHF	TRBD1	-	TRBV6-6	TRBJ1-5
TGTGCCAGCAGCCAAGATCAAGGAATACGCGGCTACACCTTC	CASSQDQGIRGYTF	-	-	TRBV3-1/TRBV3-2	TRBJ1-2
TGCAGCGTTGAGACTGTCAGACACGAAAAACTGTTTTTT	CSVETVRHEKLFF	-	-	TRBV29-1	TRBJ1-4
TGTGCCAGCAGCATCCGGGACACCGATGAAAAACTGTTTTTT	CASSIRDTDEKLFF	-	-	TRBV7-9	TRBJ1-4
TGCGCCAGCAGCTCACAGGACAGGGTGGGCAATGAGCAGTTCTTC	CASSSQDRVGNEQFF	TRBD1	-	TRBV5-1	TRBJ2-1
TGCAGCGGGGGGACAGGGAACCTTTACTATGGCTACACCTTC	CSGGTGNLYYGYTF	TRBD1	few	TRBV29-1	TRBJ1-2
TGTGCCTGGACCGGGGGGGCGGGAGATACGCAGTATTTT	CAWTGGAGDTQYF	TRBD2	-	TRBV30	TRBJ2-3
TGCGCCAGCTGCCGGACCCCCACCGGGGAGCTGTTTTTT	CASCRTPTGELFF	-	few	TRBV5-1	TRBJ2-2
TGTGCCAGTAGTACCTCCAGGGGGGACACCGGGGAGCTGTTTTTT	CASSTSRGDTGELFF	-	-	TRBV19	TRBJ2-2
TGTGCCAGCAGCAGCGAGCGGGGGTGGGACAATGAGCAGTTCTTC	CASSSERGWDNEQFF	TRBD2	-	TRBV5-5	TRBJ2-1
TGTGCCAGCAGTATTACAGGGGGCGGTGAAAAACTGTTTTTT	CASSITGGGEKLFF	TRBD1	few	TRBV2	TRBJ1-4
TGCGCCAGCAGCTTGTTATCTACGGGACAGCCTATTTTCTACGAGCAGTACTTC	CASSLLSTGQPIFYEQYF	TRBD1	-	TRBV5-1	TRBJ2-7
TGTGCCAGCAGCTTGGGACAGGGGGCATATGGCTACACCTTC	CASSLGQGAYGYTF	TRBD1	-	TRBV7-9	TRBJ1-2
TGTGCCAGCAGCCAGGACAGATTTTCACCCCTCCACTTT	CASSQDRFSPLHF	-	few	TRBV2	TRBJ1-6
TGTGCCAGCAGCTTGGTGGTCGGAGGAACCTATGGCTACACCTTC	CASSLVVGGTYGYTF	-	-	TRBV5-6	TRBJ1-2
TGCGCCAGCAGCTTGGCCCTTGGACATGAGCAGTTCTTC	CASSLALGHEQFF	-	-	TRBV5-1	TRBJ2-1
TGTGCCAGCAGCCCCTCCCAGGGGCACACCATATATTTT	CASSPSQGHTIYF	-	once	TRBV5-4	TRBJ1-3
TGTGCCAGCAGACCAAACAGCTACGAGCAGTACTTC	CASRPNSYEQYF	-	-	TRBV6-5	TRBJ2-7